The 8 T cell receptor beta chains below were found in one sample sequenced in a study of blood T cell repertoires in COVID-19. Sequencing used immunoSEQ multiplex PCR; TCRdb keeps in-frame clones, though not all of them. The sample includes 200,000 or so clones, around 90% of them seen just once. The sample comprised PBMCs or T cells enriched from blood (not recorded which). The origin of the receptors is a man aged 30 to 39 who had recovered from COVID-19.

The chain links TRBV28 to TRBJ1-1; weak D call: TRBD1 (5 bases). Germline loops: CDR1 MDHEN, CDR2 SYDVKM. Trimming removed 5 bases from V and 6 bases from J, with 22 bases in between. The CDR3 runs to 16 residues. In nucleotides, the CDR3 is TGTGCCAGCAGTCCTTCCATCCCTCGGGGGATCCCTGAAGCTTTCTTT. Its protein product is CASSPSIPRGIPEAFF.

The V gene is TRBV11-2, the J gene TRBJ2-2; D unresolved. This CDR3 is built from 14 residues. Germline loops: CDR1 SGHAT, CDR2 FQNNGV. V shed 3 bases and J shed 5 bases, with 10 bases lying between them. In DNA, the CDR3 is TGTGCCAGCAGCTTCATAAGGAGTACCGGGGAGCTGTTTTTT. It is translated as CASSFIRSTGELFF.

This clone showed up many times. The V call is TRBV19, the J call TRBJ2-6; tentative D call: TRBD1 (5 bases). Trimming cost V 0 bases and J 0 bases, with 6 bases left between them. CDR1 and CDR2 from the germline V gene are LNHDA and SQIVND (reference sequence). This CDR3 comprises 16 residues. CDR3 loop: CASSIDQGSGANVLTF. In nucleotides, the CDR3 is TGTGCCAGTAGTATAGATCAGGGCTCTGGGGCCAACGTCCTGACTTTC.

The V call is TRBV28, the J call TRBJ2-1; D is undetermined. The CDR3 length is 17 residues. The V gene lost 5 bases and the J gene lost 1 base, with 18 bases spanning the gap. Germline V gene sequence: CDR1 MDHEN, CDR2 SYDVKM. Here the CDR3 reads CASSPTKALGSYNEQFF. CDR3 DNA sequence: TGTGCCAGCAGTCCCACTAAGGCGCTAGGTTCCTACAATGAGCAGTTCTTC. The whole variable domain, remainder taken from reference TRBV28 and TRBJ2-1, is DVKVTQSSRYLVKRTGEKVFLECVQDMDHENMFWYRQDPGLGLRLIYFSYDVKMKEKGDIPEGYSVSREKKERFSLILESASTNQTSMYLCASSPTKALGSYNEQFFGPGTRLTVL.

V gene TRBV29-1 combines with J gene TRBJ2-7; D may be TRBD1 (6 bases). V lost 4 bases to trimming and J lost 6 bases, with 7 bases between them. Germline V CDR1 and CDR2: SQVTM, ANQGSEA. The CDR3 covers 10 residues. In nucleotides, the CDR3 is TGCAGCGTTGTAGGGGGCGAGCAGTACTTC. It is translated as CSVVGGEQYF.

The CDR3 DNA reads as TGTGCCAGCAGCCTGAGCGGCTCCTACGAGCAGTACTTC. Translating gives CASSLSGSYEQYF. The chain recombines TRBV3-1 (or the pseudogene TRBV3-2) with TRBJ2-7; D possibly corresponds to TRBD2 (5 bases). This CDR3 contains 13 residues. CDR1 is LGHDT, CDR2 YNNKEL, per germline (reference sequence). The ends were cut back, 4 bases at V and 0 bases at J, with 7 bases in the middle.

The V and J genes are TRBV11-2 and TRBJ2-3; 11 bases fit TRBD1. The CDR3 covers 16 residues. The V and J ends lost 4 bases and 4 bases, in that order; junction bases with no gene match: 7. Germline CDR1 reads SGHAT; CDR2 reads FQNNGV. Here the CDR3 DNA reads TGTGCCAGCAGCTACTCCGGGACAGGGGGGGCAGATACGCAGTATTTT. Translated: CASSYSGTGGADTQYF.

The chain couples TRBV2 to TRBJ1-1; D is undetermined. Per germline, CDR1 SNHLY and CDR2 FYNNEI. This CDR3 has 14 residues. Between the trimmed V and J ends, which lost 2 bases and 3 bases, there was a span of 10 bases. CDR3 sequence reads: CASSELIGDTEAFF. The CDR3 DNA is TGTGCCAGCAGTGAATTGATCGGGGACACTGAAGCTTTCTTT.